The clone carrying this T cell receptor (beta chain) has only a few counts. One entry per CDR3 protein results from TCRdb running MiXCR on the RT-PCR reads. Altogether 550,000 to 750,000 distinct CDR3 sequences are present, 13% to 15% being singletons, with the ten largest covering 3% to 4.5%. Germline V gene data show CDR1 as MNHNS and CDR2 as SASEGT. The ends were cut back, 3 bases at V and 10 bases at J, with 13 bases in the middle. The CDR3 is 13 amino acids. This sequence originates from a female donor in good health, serving as a healthy control. V is TRBV6-1 and J is TRBJ2-1; D not resolved. The specimen sequenced was memory CD4+ T cells from blood. CDR3 DNA sequence: TGTGCCAGCAGTGACTCCTCCCTATGGGAGCAGTTCTTC. Protein sequence: CASSDSSLWEQFF.